One T cell receptor (beta chain) is described in this entry. Its specific antigen is unknown. No clone much larger than this one lies a single base away; base qualities are absent. This specimen belongs to a study of blood T cell repertoires in COVID-19 (dated by TCRdb to the early 2020s). Regarding the study in general: Samples from collaborators originated in the United States, Italy and Spain and spanned both the acute and convalescent phases of COVID-19. The dataset comprised deeply sampled blood TCRbeta repertoires from subjects exposed to, actively infected with, or recovered from COVID-19. The prospective study material was composed of cDNA or gDNA derived from T cells, B-cell-depleted T cells, or PBMCs. The repertoires were released in a freely available public database intended as a resource for research on the immune response to SARS-CoV-2. Where available, HLA class I and class II types were taken from metadata supplied by the sample provider and were not determined by assay-based typing. Sample metadata almost always included a de-identified subject ID, COVID-19 status, age in years and sex. The samples were drawn from two sources: the first 160 participants of the ongoing ImmuneRACE study, and 1,200 or so subjects contributed by 6 global collaborators. Points the paper makes about the study in general: Clinical and demographic metadata were provided uncurated, with the amount varying by source and participant.

At one collaborating source in Seattle, patients were enrolled during active infection and were followed longitudinally through the course of disease. Whole blood was collected in K2EDTA tubes by collaborating institutions according to the institutions' own protocols. Collaborator samples were shipped for TCRbeta analysis as frozen whole blood, isolated PBMCs, or DNA extracted from either sample type. The immunoSEQ Assay, a bias-controlled multiplex PCR, was used to amplify TCRbeta CDR3 regions from genomic DNA. Under the source paper's analysis protocol: Nucleated cell counts per sample were estimated from amplification of reference gene primers within the assay. Sequence reads were collapsed and filtered to measure the absolute abundance of every unique TCRbeta CDR3 rearrangement. For each sample, productive Simpson clonality was calculated by taking the square root of Simpson's diversity index across productive rearrangements. Held by TCRdb, this immuneACCESS table contains in-frame sequences only and omits some clones. Under half of the omission traces to an unresolved V gene where checked; the cause of the rest is unknown. V, J and clone size were drawn from that table, and D and trimming were deduced from the DNA. In all, the sample holds 300,000 to 400,000 clones, and 85% to 90% of those were seen once. In total, the top ten clones hold 2.5% to 3.5% of the sample.

The CDR3 runs 16 amino acids, cysteine and phenylalanine included. CDR3 DNA is the only sequence kept; it has 48 bases, read in frame from the first base. The germline V gene encodes CDR1 MNHEY and CDR2 SMNVEV (reference sequence). V is pruned by 7 bases and J by 5 bases, leaving 11 bases of the junction without a gene match. This chain is built from TRBV27 and TRBJ1-4; 9 central nucleotides agree with TRBD1. The sequenced sample was peripheral blood. The receptor's source is a woman aged 25 to 39 with COVID-19, enrolled during active disease. The DNA sequence reads TGTGCCAGCACCCCCCGGCGGGGACAGGGAAATGAAAAACTGTTTTTT. The translation is CASTPRRGQGNEKLFF. The CDR3 plus the reference TRBV27 and TRBJ1-4 genes for the other parts give the full variable domain: EAQVTQNPRYLITVTGKKLTVTCSQNMNHEYMSWYRQDPGLGLRQIYYSMNVEVTDKGDVPEGYKVSRKEKRNFPLILESPSPNQTSLYFCASTPRRGQGNEKLFFGSGTQLSVL.